The subject of this entry is one TCR beta chain. What it binds is not known. Per sample, approximately 100,000 TCR templates were assayed. Assay used: immunoSEQ multiplex PCR; TCRdb lists only in-frame clones, some missing. The sample shows 90,000 to 110,000 clones, roughly nine tenths of them seen only once. The data were obtained in a study of siplizumab effects on memory and regulatory T cells. General study findings and limits: Naive T cells appeared more diverse than memory cells and seemed to be major alloresponse contributors. The average Treg-derived proportion among mappable alloreactive CD4+ clones was 65% to 80% with siplizumab versus about 27% in controls.

V was clipped by 3 bases and J by 3 bases, with 9 bases between them. The germline gives CDR1 ENHRY, CDR2 SYGVKD. The CDR3 is 13 amino acids. This sequence originates from a human donor in good health. The V and J genes are TRBV10-3 and TRBJ2-7; D is unresolved. The sample comprised Tregs sorted from blood. DNA for the CDR3: TGTGCCATCAGTGACCCCGGTGGCTACGAGCAGTACTTC. Translated: CAISDPGGYEQYF.